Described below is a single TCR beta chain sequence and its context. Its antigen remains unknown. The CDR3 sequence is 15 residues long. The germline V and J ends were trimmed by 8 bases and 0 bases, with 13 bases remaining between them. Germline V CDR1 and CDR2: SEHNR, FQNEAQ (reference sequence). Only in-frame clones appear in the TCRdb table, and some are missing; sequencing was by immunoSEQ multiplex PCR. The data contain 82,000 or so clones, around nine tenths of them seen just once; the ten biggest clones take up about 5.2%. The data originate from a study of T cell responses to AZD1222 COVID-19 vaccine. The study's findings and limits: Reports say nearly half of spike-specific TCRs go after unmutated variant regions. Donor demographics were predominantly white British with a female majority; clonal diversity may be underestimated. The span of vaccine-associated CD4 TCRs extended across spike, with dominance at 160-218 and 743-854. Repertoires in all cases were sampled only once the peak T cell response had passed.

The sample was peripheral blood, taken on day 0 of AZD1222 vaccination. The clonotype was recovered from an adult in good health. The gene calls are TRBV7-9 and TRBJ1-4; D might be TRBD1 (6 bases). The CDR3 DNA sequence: TGTGCCAGCGGACCTCGGACAGCAACTAATGAAAAACTGTTTTTT. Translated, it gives CASGPRTATNEKLFF. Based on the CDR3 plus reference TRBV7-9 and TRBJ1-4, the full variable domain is DTGVSQNPRHKITKRGQNVTFRCDPISEHNRLYWYRQTLGQGPEFLTYFQNEAQLEKSRLLSDRFSAERPKGSFSTLEIQRTEQGDSAMYLCASGPRTATNEKLFFGSGTQLSVL.